Given below is one T cell receptor (beta chain) in context. TCRdb keeps only in-frame clones here, not all; method: immunoSEQ multiplex PCR. Here the sample spans 180,000 or so clones, 88% being singletons. This specimen comes from a study of T cell responses to AZD1222 COVID-19 vaccine. V dropped 5 bases and J dropped 2 bases, with 14 bases sitting between them. Germline CDR1 is LNHDA and CDR2 is SQIVND (reference sequence). The CDR3 length is 15 residues. The V and J genes are TRBV19 and TRBJ2-3; D possibly uses TRBD1 or TRBD2 (6 bases each). The sequenced sample was peripheral blood, obtained 28 days after the second AZD1222 dose. This receptor was taken from an adult who received the AZD1222 COVID-19 vaccine. DNA for the CDR3: TGTGCCAGTAGTGCACCGGGGGCGTACACAGATACGCAGTATTTT. Translation gives CASSAPGAYTDTQYF.